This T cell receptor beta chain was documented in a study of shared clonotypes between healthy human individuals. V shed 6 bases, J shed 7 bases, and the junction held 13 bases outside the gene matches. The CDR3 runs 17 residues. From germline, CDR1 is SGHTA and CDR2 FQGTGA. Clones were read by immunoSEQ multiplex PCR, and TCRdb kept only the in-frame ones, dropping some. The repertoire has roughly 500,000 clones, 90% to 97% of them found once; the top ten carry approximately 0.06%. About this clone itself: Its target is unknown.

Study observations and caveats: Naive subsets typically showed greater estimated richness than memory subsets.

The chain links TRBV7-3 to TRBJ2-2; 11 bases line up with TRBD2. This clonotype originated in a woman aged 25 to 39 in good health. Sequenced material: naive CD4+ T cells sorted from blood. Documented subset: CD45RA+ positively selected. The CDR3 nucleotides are TGTGCCAGCAGTCCCCACCCCCTAGCGGGAGGCGGCGGGGAGCTGTTTTTT. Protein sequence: CASSPHPLAGGGGELFF.